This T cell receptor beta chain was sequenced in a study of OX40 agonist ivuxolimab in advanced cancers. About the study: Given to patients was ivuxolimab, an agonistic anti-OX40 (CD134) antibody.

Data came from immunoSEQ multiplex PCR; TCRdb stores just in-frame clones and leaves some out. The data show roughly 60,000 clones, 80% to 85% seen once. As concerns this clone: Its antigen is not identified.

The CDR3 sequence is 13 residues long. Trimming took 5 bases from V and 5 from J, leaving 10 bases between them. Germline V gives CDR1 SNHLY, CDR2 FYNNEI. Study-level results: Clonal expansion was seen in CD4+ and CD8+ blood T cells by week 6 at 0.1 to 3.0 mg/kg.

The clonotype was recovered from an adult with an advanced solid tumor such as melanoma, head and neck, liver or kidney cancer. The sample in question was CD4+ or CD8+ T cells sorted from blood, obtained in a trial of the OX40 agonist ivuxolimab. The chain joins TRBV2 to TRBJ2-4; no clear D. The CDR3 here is CASSLLRQNIQYF. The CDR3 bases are TGTGCCAGCAGTCTCCTCCGACAAAACATTCAGTACTTC. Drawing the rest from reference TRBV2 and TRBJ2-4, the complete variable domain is EPEVTQTPSHQVTQMGQEVILRCVPISNHLYFYWYRQILGQKVEFLVSFYNNEISEKSEIFDDQFSVERPDGSNFTLKIRSTKLEDSAMYFCASSLLRQNIQYFGAGTRLSVL.